These 8 T cell receptor beta chains share one sample of origin, sequenced in a study of T cell responses to AZD1222 COVID-19 vaccine. Some clones are missing from TCRdb's copy, which holds only in-frame ones; the method was immunoSEQ multiplex PCR. Seen here are approximately 50,000 clones, about 90% observed once, and the top ten hold about 15%. Sequencing was performed on peripheral blood, taken on day 0 of AZD1222 vaccination. The origin of the receptors is an adult in good health.

The chain joins TRBV5-4 to TRBJ2-7; D not resolved. The CDR3 covers 14 residues. Trimming shortened V by 4 bases and J by 3 bases, and 14 bases separated the two germline ends. From germline, CDR1 is SGHNT and CDR2 YYREEE (reference sequence). CDR3 region: CASSRTPPNYEQYF. CDR3 DNA: TGTGCCAGCAGCAGGACCCCACCCAACTACGAGCAGTACTTC.

This clone came up a few times. The chain links TRBV6-1 to TRBJ1-6, with D possibly TRBD1 on 5 matching bases. Germline CDR1 and CDR2: MNHNS and SASEGT. There are 15 residues in the CDR3. V lost 0 bases, J lost 10 bases, and 13 bases lay in between. The CDR3: CASSEARGGGSPLHF. The CDR3 DNA reads TGTGCCAGCAGTGAAGCGCGGGGCGGAGGGTCACCCCTCCACTTT.

The chain is built from TRBV4-1 and TRBJ1-4; 9 bases line up with TRBD1. From germline, CDR1 is MGHRA and CDR2 YSYEKL. The CDR3 is 19 residues long. Trimming took 2 bases from V and 8 from J; bases not matched to a gene: 18. The DNA of the CDR3 is TGCGCCAGCAGCCAAATACCGGGACAGGGCCCCGGGGAAGGAGAAAAACTGTTTTTT. Its translation: CASSQIPGQGPGEGEKLFF.

This chain uses TRBV15 with TRBJ2-7; 12 nucleotides line up with TRBD2. From germline, CDR1 is LNHNV and CDR2 YYDKDF (reference sequence). J lost 5 bases, V lost 0 bases, and 8 bases had no gene match. CDR3 length equals 17 residues. The CDR3 sequence: CATSRDRATSGRNEQYF. DNA for the CDR3: TGTGCCACCAGCAGAGACCGCGCGACTAGCGGGAGAAACGAGCAGTACTTC.

J is TRBJ2-2 and V is TRBV24-1; 7 bases are shared with TRBD1. The length of the CDR3 is 16 residues. V was pared by 3 bases and J by 6 bases, with 9 bases of the junction left unmatched. Per the germline V gene, CDR1 is KGHDR and CDR2 is SFDVKD. The CDR3 DNA sequence: TGTGCCACCAGTGATCCGACAGGGTGGGATGCCGGGGAGCTGTTTTTT. This gives the protein CATSDPTGWDAGELFF.

The J gene is TRBJ2-1, the V gene TRBV5-6, with unresolved D. There are 13 residues in the CDR3. The V and J ends lost 2 bases and 3 bases respectively, with 6 bases between them. The germline CDR1 and CDR2 sequences are SGHDT and YYEEEE. CDR3 bases: TGTGCCAGCAGCTTTATGGGCTACAATGAGCAGTTCTTC. The encoded protein is CASSFMGYNEQFF.

The chain couples TRBV11-3 to TRBJ2-7, with a weak D call TRBD1 (6 bases). CDR1 and CDR2 from the germline V gene are SGHNT and YENEEA. This CDR3 is built from 16 residues. V lost 7 bases and J lost 3, with 22 bases in between. CDR3 amino acids: CASTPTARGRDYEQYF. The CDR3 DNA is TGTGCCAGCACCCCAACTGCTAGGGGGAGAGACTACGAGCAGTACTTC.

This clone has just a few counts. This chain uses TRBV5-4 with TRBJ2-3, with TRBD2 matching 11 bases. The trim removed 4 bases at V and 5 bases at J, leaving 9 bases unmatched. The CDR3 has 16 amino acids. CDR1 is SGHNT and CDR2 is YYREEE in the germline V gene (reference sequence). The CDR3 region has the DNA TGTGCCAGCAGCCGGTTAGCGGGAGGGCTAGAAGATACGCAGTATTTT. Its protein is CASSRLAGGLEDTQYF.